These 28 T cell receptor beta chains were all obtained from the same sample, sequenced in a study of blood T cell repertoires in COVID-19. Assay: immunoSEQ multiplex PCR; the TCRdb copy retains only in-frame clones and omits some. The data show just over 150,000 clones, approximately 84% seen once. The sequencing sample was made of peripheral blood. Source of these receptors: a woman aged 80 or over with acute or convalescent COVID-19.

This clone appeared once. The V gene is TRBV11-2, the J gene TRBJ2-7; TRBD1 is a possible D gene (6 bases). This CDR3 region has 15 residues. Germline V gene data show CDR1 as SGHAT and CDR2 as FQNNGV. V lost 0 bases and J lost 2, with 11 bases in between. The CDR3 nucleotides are TGTGCCAGCAGCTTAGAGACAGGTTTAACCTACGAGCAGTACTTC. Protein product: CASSLETGLTYEQYF.

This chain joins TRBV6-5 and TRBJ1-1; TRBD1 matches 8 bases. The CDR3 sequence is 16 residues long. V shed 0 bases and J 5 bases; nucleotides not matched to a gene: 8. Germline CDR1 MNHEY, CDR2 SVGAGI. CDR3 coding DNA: TGTGCCAGCAGTTACTCCCTTGGACAGGGAATAACTGAAGCTTTCTTT. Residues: CASSYSLGQGITEAFF.

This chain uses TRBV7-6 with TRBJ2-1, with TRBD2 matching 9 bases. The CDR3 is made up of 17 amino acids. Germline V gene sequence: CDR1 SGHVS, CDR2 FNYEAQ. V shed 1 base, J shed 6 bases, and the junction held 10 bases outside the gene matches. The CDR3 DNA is TGTGCCAGCAGCTTAGTTTTCACGCGGGAGGGATTCAATGAGCAGTTCTTC. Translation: CASSLVFTREGFNEQFF. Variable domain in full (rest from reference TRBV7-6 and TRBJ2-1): GAGVSQSPRYKVTKRGQDVALRCDPISGHVSLYWYRQALGQGPEFLTYFNYEAQQDKSGLPNDRFSAERPEGSISTLTIQRTEQRDSAMYRCASSLVFTREGFNEQFFGPGTRLTVL.

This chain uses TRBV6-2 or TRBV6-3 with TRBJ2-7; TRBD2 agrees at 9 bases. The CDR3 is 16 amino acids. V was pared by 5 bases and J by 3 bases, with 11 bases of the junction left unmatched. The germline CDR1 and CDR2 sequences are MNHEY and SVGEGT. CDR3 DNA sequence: TGTGCCAGCAGTGATATCCTAGCGGGACTCCACTACGAGCAGTACTTC. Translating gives CASSDILAGLHYEQYF.

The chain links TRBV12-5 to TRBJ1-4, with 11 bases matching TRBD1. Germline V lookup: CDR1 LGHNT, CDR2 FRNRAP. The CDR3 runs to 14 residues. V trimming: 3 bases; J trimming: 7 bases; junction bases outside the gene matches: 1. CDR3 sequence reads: CASGLGTGGEKLFF. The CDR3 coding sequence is TGTGCTAGTGGTTTAGGGACAGGGGGTGAAAAACTGTTTTTT.

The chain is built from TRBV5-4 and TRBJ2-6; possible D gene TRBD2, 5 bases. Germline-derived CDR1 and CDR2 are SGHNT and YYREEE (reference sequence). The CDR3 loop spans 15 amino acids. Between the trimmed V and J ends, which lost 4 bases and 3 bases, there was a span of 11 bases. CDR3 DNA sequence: TGTGCCAGCAGCGAGACGGGGTTTGGGGCCAACGTCCTGACTTTC. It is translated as CASSETGFGANVLTF.

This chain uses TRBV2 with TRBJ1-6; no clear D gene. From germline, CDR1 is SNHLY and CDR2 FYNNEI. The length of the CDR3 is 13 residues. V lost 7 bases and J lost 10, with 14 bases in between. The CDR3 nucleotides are TGTGCCAGCACCCCGGCCCCGCGGTCACCCCTCCACTTT. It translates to CASTPAPRSPLHF.

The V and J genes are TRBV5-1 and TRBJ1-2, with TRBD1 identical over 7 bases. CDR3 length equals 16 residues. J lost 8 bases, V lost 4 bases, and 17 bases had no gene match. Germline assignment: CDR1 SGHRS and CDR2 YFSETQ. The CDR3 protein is CASSQDAGTDYGGYTF. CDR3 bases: TGCGCCAGCAGCCAAGACGCCGGGACAGATTATGGAGGCTACACCTTC.

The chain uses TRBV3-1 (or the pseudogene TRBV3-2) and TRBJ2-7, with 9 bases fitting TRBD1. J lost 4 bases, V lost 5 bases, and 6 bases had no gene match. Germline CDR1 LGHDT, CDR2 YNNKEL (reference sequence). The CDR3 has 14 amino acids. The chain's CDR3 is CASSFPGQGYEQYF. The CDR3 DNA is TGTGCCAGCAGCTTTCCGGGACAGGGTTACGAGCAGTACTTC.

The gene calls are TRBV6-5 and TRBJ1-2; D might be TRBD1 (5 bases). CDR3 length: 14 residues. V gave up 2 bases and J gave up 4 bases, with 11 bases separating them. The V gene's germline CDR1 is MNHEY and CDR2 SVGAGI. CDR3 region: CASSYQGTSYGYTF. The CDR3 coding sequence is TGTGCCAGCAGTTACCAAGGGACTTCCTATGGCTACACCTTC.

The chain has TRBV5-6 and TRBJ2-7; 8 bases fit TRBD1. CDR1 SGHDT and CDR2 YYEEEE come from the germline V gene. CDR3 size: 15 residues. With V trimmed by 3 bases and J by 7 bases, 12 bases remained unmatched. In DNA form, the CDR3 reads TGTGCCAGCAGCTCGGTTGGGGCAGGGGGCTGGGAGCAGTACTTC. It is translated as CASSSVGAGGWEQYF.

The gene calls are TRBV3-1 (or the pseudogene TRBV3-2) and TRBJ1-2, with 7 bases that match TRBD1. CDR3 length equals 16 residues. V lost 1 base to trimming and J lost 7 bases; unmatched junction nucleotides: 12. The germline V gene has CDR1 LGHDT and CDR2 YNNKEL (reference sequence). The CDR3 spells CASSQVSGQAPGGYTF. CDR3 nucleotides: TGTGCCAGCAGCCAAGTATCCGGACAGGCCCCCGGTGGCTACACCTTC.

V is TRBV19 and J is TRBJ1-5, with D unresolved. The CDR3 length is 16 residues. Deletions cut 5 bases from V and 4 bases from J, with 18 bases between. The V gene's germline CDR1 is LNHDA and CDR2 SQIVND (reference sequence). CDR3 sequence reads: CASSALGRSLNQPQHF. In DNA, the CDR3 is TGTGCCAGTAGTGCCTTGGGCCGGTCTCTAAATCAGCCCCAGCATTTT.

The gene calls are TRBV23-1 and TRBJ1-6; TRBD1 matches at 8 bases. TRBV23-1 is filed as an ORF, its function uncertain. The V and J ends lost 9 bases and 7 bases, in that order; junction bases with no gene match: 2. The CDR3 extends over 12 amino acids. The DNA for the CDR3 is TGCGCCAGGGGGACAGGCAATTCACCCCTCCACTTT. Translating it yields CARGTGNSPLHF.

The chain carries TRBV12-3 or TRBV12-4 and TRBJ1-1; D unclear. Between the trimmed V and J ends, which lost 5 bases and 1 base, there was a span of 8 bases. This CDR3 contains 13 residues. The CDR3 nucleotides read TGTGCCAGCAGTGACTTACAGAACACTGAAGCTTTCTTT. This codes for CASSDLQNTEAFF.

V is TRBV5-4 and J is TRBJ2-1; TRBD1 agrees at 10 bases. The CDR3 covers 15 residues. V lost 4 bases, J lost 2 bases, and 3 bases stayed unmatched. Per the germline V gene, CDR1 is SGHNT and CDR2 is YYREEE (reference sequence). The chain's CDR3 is CASSRDRGAYNEQFF. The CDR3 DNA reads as TGTGCCAGCAGCCGGGACAGGGGCGCCTACAATGAGCAGTTCTTC.

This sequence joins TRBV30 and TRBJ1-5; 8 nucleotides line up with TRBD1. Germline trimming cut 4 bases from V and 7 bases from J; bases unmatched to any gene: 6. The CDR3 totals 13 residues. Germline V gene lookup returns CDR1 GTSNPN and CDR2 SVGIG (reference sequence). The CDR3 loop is CAWTDRGDQPQHF. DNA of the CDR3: TGTGCCTGGACTGACAGGGGTGACCAGCCCCAGCATTTT. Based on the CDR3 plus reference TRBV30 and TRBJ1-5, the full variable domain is SQTIHQWPATLVQPVGSPLSLECTVEGTSNPNLYWYRQAAGRGLQLLFYSVGIGQISSEVPQNLSASRPQDRQFILSSKKLLLSDSGFYLCAWTDRGDQPQHFGDGTRLSIL.

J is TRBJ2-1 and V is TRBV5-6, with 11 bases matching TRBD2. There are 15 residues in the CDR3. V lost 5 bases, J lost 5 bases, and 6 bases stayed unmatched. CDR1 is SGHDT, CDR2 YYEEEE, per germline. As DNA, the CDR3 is TGTGCCAGCAGTTATAGACTAGCGGGAAACAATGAGCAGTTCTTC. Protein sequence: CASSYRLAGNNEQFF.

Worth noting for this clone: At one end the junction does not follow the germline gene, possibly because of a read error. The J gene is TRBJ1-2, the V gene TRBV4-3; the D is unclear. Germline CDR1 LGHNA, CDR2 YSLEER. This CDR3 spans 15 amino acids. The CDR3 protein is CASSQDPAGEWDHFF. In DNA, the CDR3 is TGCGCCAGCAGCCAAGACCCTGCCGGGGAGTGGGATCACTTCTTC.

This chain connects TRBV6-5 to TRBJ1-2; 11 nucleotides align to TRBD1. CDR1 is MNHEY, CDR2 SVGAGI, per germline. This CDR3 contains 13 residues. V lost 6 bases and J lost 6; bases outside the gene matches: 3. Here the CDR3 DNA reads TGTGCCAGCAGGAGGACAGGGGGCGATGGCTACACCTTC. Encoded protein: CASRRTGGDGYTF.

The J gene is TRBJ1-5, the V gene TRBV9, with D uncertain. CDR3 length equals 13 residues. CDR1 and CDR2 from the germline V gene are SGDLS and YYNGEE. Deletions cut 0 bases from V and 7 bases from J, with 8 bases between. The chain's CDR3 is CASSVDSEQPQHF. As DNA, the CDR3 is TGTGCCAGCAGCGTAGATAGCGAGCAGCCCCAGCATTTT.

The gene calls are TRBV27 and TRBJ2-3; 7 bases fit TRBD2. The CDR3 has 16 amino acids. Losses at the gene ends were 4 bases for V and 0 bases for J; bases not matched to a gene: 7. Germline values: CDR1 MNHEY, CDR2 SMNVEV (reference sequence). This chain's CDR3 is CASSSNPSGSTDTQYF. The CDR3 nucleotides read TGTGCCAGCAGTTCCAACCCTAGCGGTAGCACAGATACGCAGTATTTT.

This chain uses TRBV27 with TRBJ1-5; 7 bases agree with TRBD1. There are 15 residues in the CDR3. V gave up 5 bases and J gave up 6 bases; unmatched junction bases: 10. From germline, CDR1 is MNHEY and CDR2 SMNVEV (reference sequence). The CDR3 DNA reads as TGTGCCAGCAGTCCCAGACAGGGAGGATCTCAGCCCCAGCATTTT. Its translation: CASSPRQGGSQPQHF.

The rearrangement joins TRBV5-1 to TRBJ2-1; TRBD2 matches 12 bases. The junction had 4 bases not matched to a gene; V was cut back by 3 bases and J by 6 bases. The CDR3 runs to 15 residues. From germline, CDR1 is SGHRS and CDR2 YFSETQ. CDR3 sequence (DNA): TGCGCCAGCAGCTCACTGACTAGCGGGAGCAATGAGCAGTTCTTC. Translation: CASSSLTSGSNEQFF.

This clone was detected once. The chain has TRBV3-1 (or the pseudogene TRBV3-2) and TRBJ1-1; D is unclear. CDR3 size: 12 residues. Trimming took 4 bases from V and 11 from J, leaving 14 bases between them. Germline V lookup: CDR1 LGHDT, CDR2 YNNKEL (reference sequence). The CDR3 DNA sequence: TGTGCCAGCAGCCCCCGCCCGGAGACGGCTTTCTTT. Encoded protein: CASSPRPETAFF.

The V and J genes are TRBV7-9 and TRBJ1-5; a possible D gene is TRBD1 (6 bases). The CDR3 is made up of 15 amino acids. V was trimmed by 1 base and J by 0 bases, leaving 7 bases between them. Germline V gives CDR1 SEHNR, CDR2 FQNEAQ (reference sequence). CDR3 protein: CASSLVGASNQPQHF. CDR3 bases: TGTGCCAGCAGCTTAGTGGGGGCTAGCAATCAGCCCCAGCATTTT. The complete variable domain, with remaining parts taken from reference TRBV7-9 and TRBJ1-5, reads DTGVSQNPRHKITKRGQNVTFRCDPISEHNRLYWYRQTLGQGPEFLTYFQNEAQLEKSRLLSDRFSAERPKGSFSTLEIQRTEQGDSAMYLCASSLVGASNQPQHFGDGTRLSIL.

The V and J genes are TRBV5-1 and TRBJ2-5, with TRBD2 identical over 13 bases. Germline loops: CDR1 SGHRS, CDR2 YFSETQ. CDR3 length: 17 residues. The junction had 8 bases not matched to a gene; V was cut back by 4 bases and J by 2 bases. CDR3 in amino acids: CASSVGLAGSLQETQYF. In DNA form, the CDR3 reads TGCGCCAGCAGCGTGGGACTAGCGGGATCCCTTCAAGAGACCCAGTACTTC.

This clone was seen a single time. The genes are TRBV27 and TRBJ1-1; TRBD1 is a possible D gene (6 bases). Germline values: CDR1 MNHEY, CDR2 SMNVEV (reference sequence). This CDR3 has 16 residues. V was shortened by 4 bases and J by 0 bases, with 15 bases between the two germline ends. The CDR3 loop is CASSSYRVSLNTEAFF. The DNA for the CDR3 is TGTGCCAGCAGTTCCTACAGGGTGAGCTTGAACACTGAAGCTTTCTTT.